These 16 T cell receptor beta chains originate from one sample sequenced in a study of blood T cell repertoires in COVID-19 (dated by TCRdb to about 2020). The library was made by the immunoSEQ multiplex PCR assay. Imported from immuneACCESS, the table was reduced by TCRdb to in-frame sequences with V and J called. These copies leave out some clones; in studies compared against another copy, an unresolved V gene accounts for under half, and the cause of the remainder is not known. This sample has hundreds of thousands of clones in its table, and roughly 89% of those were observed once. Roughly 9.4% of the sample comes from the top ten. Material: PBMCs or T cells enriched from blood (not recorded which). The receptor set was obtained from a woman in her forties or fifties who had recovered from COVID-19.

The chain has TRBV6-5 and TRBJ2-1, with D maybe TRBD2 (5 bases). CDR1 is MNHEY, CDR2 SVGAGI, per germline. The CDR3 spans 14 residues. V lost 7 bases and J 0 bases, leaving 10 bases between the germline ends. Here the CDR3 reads CASTGLSSYNEQFF. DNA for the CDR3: TGTGCCAGCACGGGGTTGAGCTCCTACAATGAGCAGTTCTTC.

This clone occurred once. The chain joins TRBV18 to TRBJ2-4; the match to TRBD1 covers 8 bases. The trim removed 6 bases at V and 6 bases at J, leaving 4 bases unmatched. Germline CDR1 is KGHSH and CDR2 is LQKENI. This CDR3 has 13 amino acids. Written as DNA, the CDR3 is TGTGCCAGCTCGGGACAGGAGTTAAACATTCAGTACTTC. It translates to CASSGQELNIQYF.

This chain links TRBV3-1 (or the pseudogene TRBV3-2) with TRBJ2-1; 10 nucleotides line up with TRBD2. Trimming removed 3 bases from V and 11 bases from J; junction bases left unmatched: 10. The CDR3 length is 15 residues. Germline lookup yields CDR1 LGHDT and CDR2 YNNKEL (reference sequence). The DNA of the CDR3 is TGTGCCAGCAGCCATGAGCCTAGCGGGGGACCTAAGCAGTTCTTC. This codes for CASSHEPSGGPKQFF.

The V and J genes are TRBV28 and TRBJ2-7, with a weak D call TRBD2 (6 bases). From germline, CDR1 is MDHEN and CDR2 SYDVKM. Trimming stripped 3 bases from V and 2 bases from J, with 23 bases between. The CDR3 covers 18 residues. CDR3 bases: TGTGCCAGCAGTTTGGGAGGTCCTAGGTTGGGGGAGACCTACGAGCAGTACTTC. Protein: CASSLGGPRLGETYEQYF.

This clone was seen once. The CDR3 coding sequence is TGTGCCAGCAGTGAAGTACAGGGGCGATATGGCTACACCTTC. This sequence encodes CASSEVQGRYGYTF. This rearrangement joins TRBV6-1 to TRBJ1-2; 7 bases align to TRBD1. The germline V gene encodes CDR1 MNHNS and CDR2 SASEGT. The CDR3 sequence is 14 residues long. V lost 1 base, J lost 5 bases, and 4 bases stayed unmatched.

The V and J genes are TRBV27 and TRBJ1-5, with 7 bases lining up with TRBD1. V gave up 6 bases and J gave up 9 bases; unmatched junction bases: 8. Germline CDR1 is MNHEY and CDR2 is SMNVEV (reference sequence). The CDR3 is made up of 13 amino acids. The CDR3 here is CASSLGGPRPQHF. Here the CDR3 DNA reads TGTGCCAGCAGCCTAGGGGGCCCCCGGCCCCAGCATTTT.

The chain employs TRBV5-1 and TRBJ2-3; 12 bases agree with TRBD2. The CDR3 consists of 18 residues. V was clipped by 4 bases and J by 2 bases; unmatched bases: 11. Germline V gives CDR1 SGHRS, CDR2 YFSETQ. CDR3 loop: CASSLLASGGANTDTQYF. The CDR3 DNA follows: TGCGCCAGCAGCCTATTAGCTAGCGGGGGGGCTAACACAGATACGCAGTATTTT.

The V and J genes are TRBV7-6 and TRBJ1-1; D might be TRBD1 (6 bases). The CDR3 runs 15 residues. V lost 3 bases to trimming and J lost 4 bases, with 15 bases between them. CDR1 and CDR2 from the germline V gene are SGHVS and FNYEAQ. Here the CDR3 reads CASSFGRGFGTEAFF. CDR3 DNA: TGTGCCAGCAGCTTCGGCAGGGGATTTGGCACTGAAGCTTTCTTT.

This chain's CDR3 is CASSLAGRGGSYEQYF. CDR3 sequence (DNA): TGTGCCAGCAGCTTGGCGGGGCGGGGGGGATCCTACGAGCAGTACTTC. The chain has TRBV5-4 and TRBJ2-7; 9 nucleotides align to TRBD2. The CDR3 covers 16 residues. The junction had 5 bases not matched to a gene; V was cut back by 0 bases and J by 1 base. Germline V CDR1 and CDR2: SGHNT, YYREEE (reference sequence).

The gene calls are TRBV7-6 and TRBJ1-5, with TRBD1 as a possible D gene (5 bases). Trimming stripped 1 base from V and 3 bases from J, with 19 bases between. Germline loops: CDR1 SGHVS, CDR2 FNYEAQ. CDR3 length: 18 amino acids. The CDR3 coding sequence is TGTGCCAGCAGCTTAGGCATACAGGACCGCAGTGCCAATCAGCCCCAGCATTTT. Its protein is CASSLGIQDRSANQPQHF. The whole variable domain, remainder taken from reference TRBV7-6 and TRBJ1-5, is GAGVSQSPRYKVTKRGQDVALRCDPISGHVSLYWYRQALGQGPEFLTYFNYEAQQDKSGLPNDRFSAERPEGSISTLTIQRTEQRDSAMYRCASSLGIQDRSANQPQHFGDGTRLSIL.

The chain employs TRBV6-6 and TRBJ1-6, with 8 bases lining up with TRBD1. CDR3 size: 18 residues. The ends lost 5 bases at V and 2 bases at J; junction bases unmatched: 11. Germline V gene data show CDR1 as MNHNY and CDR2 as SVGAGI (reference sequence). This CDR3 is CASSRVRGRIAYNSPLHF. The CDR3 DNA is TGTGCCAGCAGTCGGGTCAGGGGGCGCATAGCCTATAATTCACCCCTCCACTTT.

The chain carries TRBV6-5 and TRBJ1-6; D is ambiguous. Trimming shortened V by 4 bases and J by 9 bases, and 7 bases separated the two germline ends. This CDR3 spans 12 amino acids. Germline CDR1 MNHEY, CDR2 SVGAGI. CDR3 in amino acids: CASSSEFSPLHF. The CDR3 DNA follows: TGTGCCAGCAGTTCTGAGTTTTCACCCCTCCACTTT.

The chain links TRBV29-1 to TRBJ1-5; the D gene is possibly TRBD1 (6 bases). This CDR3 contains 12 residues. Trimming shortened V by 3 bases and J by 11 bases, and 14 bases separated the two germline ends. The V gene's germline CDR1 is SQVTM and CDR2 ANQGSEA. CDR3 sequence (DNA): TGCAGCGTTGAGAGGGGTACAGGGACCCAGCATTTT. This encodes CSVERGTGTQHF.

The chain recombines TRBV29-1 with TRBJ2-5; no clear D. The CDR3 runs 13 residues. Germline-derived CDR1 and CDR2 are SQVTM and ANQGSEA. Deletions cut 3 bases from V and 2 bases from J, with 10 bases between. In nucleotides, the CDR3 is TGCAGCGTTGAGGGCACCTTTCAAGAGACCCAGTACTTC. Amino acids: CSVEGTFQETQYF.

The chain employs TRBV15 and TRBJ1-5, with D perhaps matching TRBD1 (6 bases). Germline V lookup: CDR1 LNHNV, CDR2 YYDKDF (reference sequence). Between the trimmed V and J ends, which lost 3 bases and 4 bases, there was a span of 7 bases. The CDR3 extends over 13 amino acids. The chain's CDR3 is CATSRGTNQPQHF. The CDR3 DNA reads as TGTGCCACCAGCAGGGGGACAAATCAGCCCCAGCATTTT.

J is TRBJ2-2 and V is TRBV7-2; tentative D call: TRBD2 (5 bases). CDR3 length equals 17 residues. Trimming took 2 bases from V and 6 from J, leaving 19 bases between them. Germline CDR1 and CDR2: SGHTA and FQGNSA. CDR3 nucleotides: TGTGCCAGCAGCTTAAACGGGATAGCCATCTCCCCCGGGGAGCTGTTTTTT. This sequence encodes CASSLNGIAISPGELFF.